This T cell receptor beta chain was found in a study of CD8 T cells in Susac syndrome. Study results and limitations: Clonal expansion was absent from the CD4+ T cell repertoires in Susac syndrome.

Points on this clonotype: What it recognizes is unknown.

Trimming shortened V by 7 bases and J by 1 base, and 10 bases separated the two germline ends. The CDR3 sequence is 14 residues long. Germline values: CDR1 MNHEY, CDR2 SVGEGT. TCR beta sequencing covered blood CD8+ and CD4+ T cells. Recently defined diagnostic criteria for definite or probable disease were fulfilled by Susac syndrome patients. An amount of RNA that ranged from about 0.45 to 1 ug was reverse transcribed with random hexamers. The TCR beta CDR3 was amplified by immunoSEQ multiplex PCR across 54 Vbeta, 13 Jbeta. TCRdb reanalysed the immunoSEQ multiplex PCR reads using MiXCR and keeps one entry per CDR3 protein. The sample shows 200,000 or so distinct CDR3 sequences, roughly 95% of them seen only once.

This receptor was taken from a human donor with Susac syndrome. V and J are TRBV6-2 or TRBV6-3 and TRBJ2-2; a possible D gene is TRBD1 (7 bases). Sequencing input: CD4+ T cells from PBMCs. The CDR3 nucleotides are TGTGCCAGCACAGGGGGGAGGAACACCGGGGAGCTGTTTTTT. It yields the protein CASTGGRNTGELFF.